Listed below are T cell receptor beta chains from one sample, sequenced in a study of blood T cell repertoires in COVID-19. Method: immunoSEQ multiplex PCR; TCRdb's copy keeps in-frame clones and lacks some. The sample holds about 190,000 clones; just under 80% are singletons and the top ten take approximately 2.9%. Sample: peripheral blood. These receptors were collected from a woman of 80 years or more with active or convalescent COVID-19. The CDR3 runs from the conserved cysteine through the conserved F or W.

j_call: TRBJ1-2
v_call: TRBV19
cdr3_aa: CASRIQGANYGYTF

j_call: TRBJ1-1
v_call: TRBV7-9
cdr3_aa: CASSLDRMNTEAFF

j_call: TRBJ2-6
v_call: TRBV11-2
cdr3_aa: CASSLGLGDSGANVLTF

j_call: TRBJ1-2
v_call: TRBV28
cdr3_aa: CASSKSPRVTFNYGYTF

j_call: TRBJ2-1
v_call: TRBV3-1/TRBV3-2
cdr3_aa: CASSQGTSANNEQFF

j_call: TRBJ2-2
v_call: TRBV19
cdr3_aa: CASSIRDRGYTGELFF

j_call: TRBJ1-3
v_call: TRBV7-9
cdr3_aa: CASSASGTANTIYF

j_call: TRBJ1-5
v_call: TRBV15
cdr3_aa: CATSTGTASQPQHF

j_call: TRBJ2-2
v_call: TRBV7-2
cdr3_aa: CASSLALAAWNTGELFF

j_call: TRBJ2-7
v_call: TRBV6-2/TRBV6-3
cdr3_aa: CASSYSRNIDEQYF

j_call: TRBJ1-1
v_call: TRBV6-2/TRBV6-3
cdr3_aa: CASSDFRDSEAFF

j_call: TRBJ2-5
v_call: TRBV27
cdr3_aa: CASSLSPHGGETQYF

j_call: TRBJ1-6
v_call: TRBV3-1/TRBV3-2
cdr3_aa: CASSLGTDYNSPLHF

j_call: TRBJ1-2
v_call: TRBV5-8
cdr3_aa: CASSTLQGGDYGYTF

j_call: TRBJ1-1
v_call: TRBV18
cdr3_aa: CASSPPGLTNTEAFF

j_call: TRBJ1-1
v_call: TRBV10-1
cdr3_aa: CASSTGGNSEAFF

j_call: TRBJ1-5
v_call: TRBV19
cdr3_aa: CATADRVGQPQHF

j_call: TRBJ2-1
v_call: TRBV19
cdr3_aa: CASSKSSYNEQFF

j_call: TRBJ2-2
v_call: TRBV18
cdr3_aa: CASSPFVSEGELFF

j_call: TRBJ2-3
v_call: TRBV7-2
cdr3_aa: CASSPSTGNPGGTQYF

j_call: TRBJ1-1
v_call: TRBV19
cdr3_aa: CASSIDHRVAEAFF

j_call: TRBJ1-6
v_call: TRBV2
cdr3_aa: CASSSQGSNSPLHF

j_call: TRBJ1-2
v_call: TRBV28
cdr3_aa: CASSPVDRRQGDYGYTF

j_call: TRBJ1-2
v_call: TRBV6-5
cdr3_aa: CASRSRGDYGYTF

j_call: TRBJ2-4
v_call: TRBV5-5
cdr3_aa: CASSTPPVQGAKNIQYF

j_call: TRBJ1-1
v_call: TRBV20-1
cdr3_aa: CSAQGSTEAFF

j_call: TRBJ2-5
v_call: TRBV11-3
cdr3_aa: CASSLTSGAETQYF

j_call: TRBJ1-5
v_call: TRBV2
cdr3_aa: CASSLDRLSSQPQHF

j_call: TRBJ1-1
v_call: TRBV5-1
cdr3_aa: CASSLPGTVNTEAFF

j_call: TRBJ1-2
v_call: TRBV28
cdr3_aa: CASRPTAPYGYTF

j_call: TRBJ1-3
v_call: TRBV11-2
cdr3_aa: CASIRGTGGGGNTIYF

j_call: TRBJ1-2
v_call: TRBV25-1
cdr3_aa: CASSARDRGGYTF

j_call: TRBJ2-5
v_call: TRBV29-1
cdr3_aa: CSAGSGETQYF